This T cell receptor (beta chain) came from a study of siplizumab effects on memory and regulatory T cells. This CDR3 is built from 13 residues. From germline, CDR1 is SSHAT and CDR2 FNYEAQ (reference sequence). Trimming removed 1 base from V and 9 bases from J, with 13 bases in between. Comments on this clone: Its specificity is unknown.

Roughly 100,000 TCR templates underwent assay in each sample. Method: immunoSEQ multiplex PCR; TCRdb's copy keeps in-frame clones and lacks some. Of about 98,000 clones in the sample, 90% to 95% were seen once. Notes on the study in general: For mappable alloreactive CD4+ clones, the mean Treg-derived fraction was roughly 70% with siplizumab and under 35% in controls. The mapping of alloreactive clones to unstimulated subsets covered only a minor fraction of them. Researchers did not confirm the suppressive function of proliferating Tregs from siplizumab cultures.

V and J are TRBV7-7 and TRBJ2-7, with D perhaps matching TRBD2 (6 bases). Material for sequencing was CD4+ T cells sorted from blood. The sequence was collected from a human donor in good health. The CDR3 loop reads CASSLDGGQTQYF. In nucleotides, the CDR3 is TGTGCCAGCAGCTTAGACGGGGGTCAGACGCAGTACTTC. The variable domain in full, with the rest retrieved from reference TRBV7-7 and TRBJ2-7, is GAGVSQSPRYKVTKRGQDVTLRCDPISSHATLYWYQQALGQGPEFLTYFNYEAQPDKSGLPSDRFSAERPEGSISTLTIQRTEQRDSAMYRCASSLDGGQTQYFGPGTRLTVT.